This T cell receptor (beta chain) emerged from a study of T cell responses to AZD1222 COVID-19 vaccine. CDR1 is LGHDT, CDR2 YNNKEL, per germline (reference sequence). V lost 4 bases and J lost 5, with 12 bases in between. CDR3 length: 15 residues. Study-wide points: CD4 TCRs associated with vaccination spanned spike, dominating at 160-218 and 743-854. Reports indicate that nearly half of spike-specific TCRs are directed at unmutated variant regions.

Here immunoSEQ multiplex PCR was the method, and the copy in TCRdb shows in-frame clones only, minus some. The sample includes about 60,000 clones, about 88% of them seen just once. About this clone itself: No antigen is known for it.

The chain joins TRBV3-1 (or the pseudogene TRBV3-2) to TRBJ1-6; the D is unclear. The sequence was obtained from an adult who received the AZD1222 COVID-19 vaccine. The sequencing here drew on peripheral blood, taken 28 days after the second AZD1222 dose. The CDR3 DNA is TGTGCCAGCAGCCGATTCGACCCGAATAATTCACCCCTCCACTTT. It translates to CASSRFDPNNSPLHF.